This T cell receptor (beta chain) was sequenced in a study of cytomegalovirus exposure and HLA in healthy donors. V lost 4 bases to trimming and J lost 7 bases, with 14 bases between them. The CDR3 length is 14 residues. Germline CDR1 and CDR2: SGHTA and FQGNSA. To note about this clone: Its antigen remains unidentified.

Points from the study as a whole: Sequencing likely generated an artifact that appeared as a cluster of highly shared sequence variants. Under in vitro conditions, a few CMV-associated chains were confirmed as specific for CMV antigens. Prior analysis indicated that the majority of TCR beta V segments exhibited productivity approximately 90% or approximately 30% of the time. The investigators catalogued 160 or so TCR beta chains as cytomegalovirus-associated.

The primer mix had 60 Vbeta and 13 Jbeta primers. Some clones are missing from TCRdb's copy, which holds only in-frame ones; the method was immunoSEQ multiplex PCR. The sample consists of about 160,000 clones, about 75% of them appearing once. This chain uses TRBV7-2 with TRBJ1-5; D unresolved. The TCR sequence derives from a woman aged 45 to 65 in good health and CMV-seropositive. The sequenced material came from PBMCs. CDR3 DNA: TGTGCCAGCAGCTCCGGGGTACAACGACAGCCCCAGCATTTT. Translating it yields CASSSGVQRQPQHF.